A selection of T cell receptor beta chains follows, all from one sample in a study of technical replicates of blood from a handful of donors. Method: immunoSEQ multiplex PCR; TCRdb's copy keeps in-frame clones and lacks some. The sample holds fewer than 90,000 clones, 94% seen once. Sequenced sample: T cells isolated from PBMCs. These receptors were collected from a human donor in good health. CDR3s include the opening cysteine and the closing phenylalanine or tryptophan.

>16|TRBV21-1
CASSNSTGADTDTQYF
>16|TRBV7-9
CASRQIDSFFGYEQYF
>15|TRBV27
CASSKSGTAWSEAFF
>14|TRBV2
CASRRTGKRHGYTF
>13|TRBV28
CASNGTPAYEQYF
>15|TRBV10-2
CASRGGRLAKNIQYF
>16|TRBV30
CAWSVGTGSYNSPLHF
>15|TRBV10-3
CAISESPGLTDTQYF
>14|TRBV10-2
CASSETPWANEQFF
>15|TRBV7-8
CASSPGALAKNIQYF
>14|TRBV18
CASSRQPRNQPQHF
>15|TRBV10-3
CAISDRGGSGNTIYF
>15|TRBV27
CASSPRTGDNQPQHF
>15|TRBV5-1
CASSLSDSRQETQYF
>12|TRBV6-1
CASPGTGYGYTF
>11|TRBV28
CASTYSYEQYF
>13|TRBV4-1
CASSHLSGKTQYF
>15|TRBV28
CASSLDRGGQETQYF
>12|TRBV15
CATSTRNQPQHF